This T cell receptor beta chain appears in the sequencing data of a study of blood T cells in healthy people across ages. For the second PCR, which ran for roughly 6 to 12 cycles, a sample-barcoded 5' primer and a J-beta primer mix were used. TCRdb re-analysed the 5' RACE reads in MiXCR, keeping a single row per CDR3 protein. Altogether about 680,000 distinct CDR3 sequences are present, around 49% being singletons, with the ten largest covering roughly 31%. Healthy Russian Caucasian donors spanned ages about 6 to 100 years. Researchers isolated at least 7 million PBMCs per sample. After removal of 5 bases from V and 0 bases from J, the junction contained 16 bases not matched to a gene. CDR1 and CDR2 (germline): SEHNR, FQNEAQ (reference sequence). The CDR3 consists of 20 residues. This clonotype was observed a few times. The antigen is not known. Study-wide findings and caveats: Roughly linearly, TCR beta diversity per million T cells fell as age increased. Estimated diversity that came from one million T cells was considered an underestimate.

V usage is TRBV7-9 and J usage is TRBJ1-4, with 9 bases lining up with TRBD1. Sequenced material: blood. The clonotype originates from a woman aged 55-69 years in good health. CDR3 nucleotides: TGTGCCAGCAGCCTATGGTTTATGGACAGGGGACATTCAACTAATGAAAAACTGTTTTTT. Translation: CASSLWFMDRGHSTNEKLFF.